The rows below give T cell receptor beta chains drawn from one sample of a study of tumor-infiltrating lymphocytes in primary liver carcinoma. TCRdb re-called the multiplex PCR reads with MiXCR, one entry per CDR3 protein. Of around 330,000 distinct CDR3 sequences listed, over 55% are singletons. The specimen sequenced was peripheral blood. These receptors all stem from a man aged 35 to 55 with primary liver carcinoma and hepatitis B virus infection. CDR3s include the opening cysteine and the closing phenylalanine or tryptophan. A D gene is named only where the DNA matches it firmly. For some rows the clone size is stated as once, few or many, or as a class when expanded; others skip it.

>many|TRBD1|TRBV5-5|TRBJ2-1
TGTGCCAGCAGCTTGGGGGACAGATACAATGAGCAGTTCTTC
CASSLGDRYNEQFF
>many|TRBD1|TRBV10-3|TRBJ2-7
TGTGCCATCAGTGAGTCGGGACAGGGGTACGAGCAGTACTTC
CAISESGQGYEQYF
>-|-|TRBV12-3/TRBV12-4|TRBJ1-3
TGTGCCAGCAGTCCCTTGACTGGGAACGCCATATATTTT
CASSPLTGNAIYF
>few|-|TRBV5-1|TRBJ2-1
TGCGCCAGCAGCTTGGGGATAGGGGAGGCCTATAATGAGCAGTTCTTC
CASSLGIGEAYNEQFF
>-|-|TRBV6-1|TRBJ2-7
TGTGACAGCAGCACCGGGATAGGTCGATCCGAGCAGTACTTC
CDSSTGIGRSEQYF
>-|-|TRBV6-5|TRBJ1-2
TGTGCCGTCGGAAGGACCCTGGGACCTAACCATGGCTACACCTTC
CAVGRTLGPNHGYTF
>-|TRBD2|TRBV19|TRBJ2-5
TGTGCCGGTACCGATGTTAGCGGGAGATCGGAGGCCCAGTACTTC
CAGTDVSGRSEAQYF
>many|TRBD1|TRBV5-6|TRBJ1-2
TGTGCCAGCCAGGGGGTGGGTAACTATGGCTACACCTTC
CASQGVGNYGYTF
>once|-|TRBV6-2/TRBV6-3|TRBJ2-7
TGTGCCAGCAGAGCAGGGTATTCACGCGAGCAGTACTTC
CASRAGYSREQYF
>many|TRBD2|TRBV7-8|TRBJ2-1
TGTGCCAGCAGCCCCCCATGGCTCATAGCGGGATTTCCTTCTTACAATGAGCAGTTCTTC
CASSPPWLIAGFPSYNEQFF
>-|-|TRBV24-1|TRBJ1-4
TGTGCCACCAGTGACGGCAGGGTCGGTGAAAAACTGTTTTTT
CATSDGRVGEKLFF
>-|-|TRBV28|TRBJ1-3
TGTGCCAGCAGGGAATCAGGTTCTGGAAACACCATATATTTT
CASRESGSGNTIYF
>-|TRBD2|TRBV29-1|TRBJ2-1
TGTAGCGTCGCCGGACTAGCGGGAATCGTTGAGCAGTTCTTC
CSVAGLAGIVEQFF
>-|TRBD2|TRBV28|TRBJ2-7
TGTGCCAGCAGTTTATCTTCCAGCGGGGGTACCTACGAGCAGTACTTC
CASSLSSSGGTYEQYF
>few|TRBD2|TRBV5-1|TRBJ2-7
TGCGCCAGCAGCAAAGGGACTAGCGGGAGGGGTCAGCAGTACTTC
CASSKGTSGRGQQYF
>-|TRBD1|TRBV5-6|TRBJ2-7
TGTGCCAGCACCTTGGGGGACAGGGGCTCCTGCGAGCAGTACTTC
CASTLGDRGSCEQYF
>-|TRBD1|TRBV6-6|TRBJ1-5
TGTGTCAGCAGAACGGGACAGAGGGGCGGCAATCAGCCCCAGCATTTT
CVSRTGQRGGNQPQHF
>-|TRBD2|TRBV11-2|TRBJ2-5
TGTGCCAGCAGGATTGGGATTAGCGGGGTACAGGAGACCCAGTACTTC
CASRIGISGVQETQYF
>many|-|TRBV6-2/TRBV6-3|TRBJ1-1
TGTGCCAGCAGTCCTCCTCGGAGAAGGTCGGGCACTGAAGCTTTCTTT
CASSPPRRRSGTEAFF
>once|-|TRBV5-1|TRBJ2-7
TGCGCCGACAAACGGGACACCTTGAGATCCTACGAGCAGTACTTT
CADKRDTLRSYEQYF
>few|TRBD2|TRBV11-2|TRBJ2-5
TGTGCCAGCAGCCGCTTGAAACTAGCGGGAGGGCCAGAGACCCAGTACTTC
CASSRLKLAGGPETQYF
>-|TRBD1|TRBV28|TRBJ2-1
TGTACCAGCAAGGGGACAGGGGGCCGCAATGAGCAGTTCTTC
CTSKGTGGRNEQFF
>many|-|TRBV4-2|TRBJ2-2
TGTGCCAGCAGCCAAGCGTTAGGCAGAACGAACACCGGGGAGCTGTTTTTT
CASSQALGRTNTGELFF
>-|TRBD1|TRBV6-5|TRBJ1-3
TGTGCCAGCAGTTACTTGACAGGGACTGGAAACACCATATATTTT
CASSYLTGTGNTIYF
>-|-|TRBV14|TRBJ2-5
TGTGCCAGCAGCCAGTGGAGCCAAGAGACCCAGTACTTC
CASSQWSQETQYF
>many|-|TRBV4-1|TRBJ1-4
TGCGCCAGCAGCCTCGGGACGCGCAATGAAAAACTGTTTTTT
CASSLGTRNEKLFF
>-|-|TRBV29-1|TRBJ1-2
TGTAGCGCTAAGACCGGCGGCTGTGGCTACACCTTC
CSAKTGGCGYTF
>-|-|TRBV28|TRBJ2-7
TGTGCCAGCAGTTTATTGGGCAGAACCTCCTACGAGCAGTACTTC
CASSLLGRTSYEQYF
>-|TRBD1|TRBV11-2|TRBJ2-7
TGTGCCAGCAACTCAGACAGGGGCGAGCCGTACTTC
CASNSDRGEPYF
>-|TRBD2|TRBV20-1|TRBJ2-7
TGCAGTGCAAGACTAGCGGGGAATTCCTACGAGCAGTACTTC
CSARLAGNSYEQYF
>few|-|TRBV5-1|TRBJ2-7
TGCGCCAGCAGTTCGGACTACGAGCAGTACTTC
CASSSDYEQYF
>-|TRBD2|TRBV7-9|TRBJ2-5
TGTGCCAGCAGCATCGCGCTAGCGGGGGGGGAGGCCCAGTACTTC
CASSIALAGGEAQYF
>-|-|TRBV6-1|TRBJ1-3
TGTGTCAGCAGTGAAGACGGCGGAAACACCATATATTTT
CVSSEDGGNTIYF
>-|TRBD2|TRBV28|TRBJ2-1
TGTGCCAGCAGTTTGCCCAGCGGGAGGGCCAAATACGTCAATGAGGAGTTCTTC
CASSLPSGRAKYVNEEFF
>many|-|TRBV12-3/TRBV12-4|TRBJ2-5
TGTGCCAGCACCCCACGGGGAGCGGGAGAGACCCAGTACTTC
CASTPRGAGETQYF
>-|-|TRBV7-9|TRBJ1-2
TGTGCCAGCAGCTTAGGGGGACAATCGTTTGGCTACACCTTC
CASSLGGQSFGYTF
>many|TRBD2|TRBV29-1|TRBJ2-2
TGCAGCGTGCGGGGACTAGCGGAGAACACCGGGGAGCTGTTTTTT
CSVRGLAENTGELFF
>-|-|TRBV6-2/TRBV6-3|TRBJ2-7
TGTGCCAGCAGTTTTAAGGGCAGAGGGAGCGAGCAGTACTTC
CASSFKGRGSEQYF
>-|-|TRBV6-2/TRBV6-3|TRBJ2-3
TGTGCCGGCAGTTCGGCGACAGATACGCAGTATTTT
CAGSSATDTQYF
>-|-|TRBV5-1|TRBJ2-2
TGCGCCAGCAGCTTGGCTCCACTGAACACCGGGGAGCTGTTTTTT
CASSLAPLNTGELFF
>-|-|TRBV11-2|TRBJ2-1
TGTGCCATCAGCTCTCCCAATGGGCAGTTCTTC
CAISSPNGQFF
>-|-|TRBV14|TRBJ2-1
TGTGCCAGCAGCCAAGCCAGGGGCGCGGCCTACAATGAGCAGTTCTTC
CASSQARGAAYNEQFF
>-|TRBD2|TRBV4-1|TRBJ2-7
TGCGCCAGCAGCCAAGGGACTAGCAAGGGCTACGAGCAGTACTTC
CASSQGTSKGYEQYF